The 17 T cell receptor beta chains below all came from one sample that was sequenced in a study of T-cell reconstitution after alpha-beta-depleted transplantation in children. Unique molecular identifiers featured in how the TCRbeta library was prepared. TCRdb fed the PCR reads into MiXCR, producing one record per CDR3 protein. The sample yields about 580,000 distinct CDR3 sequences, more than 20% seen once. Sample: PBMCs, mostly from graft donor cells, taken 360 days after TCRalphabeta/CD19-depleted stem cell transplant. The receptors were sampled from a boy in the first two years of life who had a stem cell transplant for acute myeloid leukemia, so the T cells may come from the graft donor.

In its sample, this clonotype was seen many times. The CDR3 DNA follows: TGTGCCAGCAGCCGGGCGGGGGGTTCAGATACGCAGTATTTT. It encodes CASSRAGGSDTQYF. This chain joins TRBV12-3 or TRBV12-4 and TRBJ2-3; 8 positions agree with TRBD2. The CDR3 is 14 amino acids. Trimming took 6 bases from V and 4 from J; bases not matched to a gene: 6.

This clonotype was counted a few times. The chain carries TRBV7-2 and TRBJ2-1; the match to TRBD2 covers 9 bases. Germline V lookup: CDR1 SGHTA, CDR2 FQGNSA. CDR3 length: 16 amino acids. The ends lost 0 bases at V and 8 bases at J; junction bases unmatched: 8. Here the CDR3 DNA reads TGTGCCAGCAGCTTAGCCCCTAGCGGGGTGCGGGATGAGCAGTTCTTC. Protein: CASSLAPSGVRDEQFF. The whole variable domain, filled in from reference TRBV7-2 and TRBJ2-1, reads GAGVSQSPSNKVTEKGKDVELRCDPISGHTALYWYRQSLGQGLEFLIYFQGNSAPDKSGLPSDRFSAERTGGSVSTLTIQRTQQEDSAVYLCASSLAPSGVRDEQFFGPGTRLTVL.

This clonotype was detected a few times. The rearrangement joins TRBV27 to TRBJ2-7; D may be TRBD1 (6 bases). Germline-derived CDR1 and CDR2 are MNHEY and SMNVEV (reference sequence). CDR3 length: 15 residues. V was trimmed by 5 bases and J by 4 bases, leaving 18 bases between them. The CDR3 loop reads CASSRRDRISYEQYF. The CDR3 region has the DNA TGTGCCAGCAGTCGTCGAGACAGGATTTCATACGAGCAGTACTTC.

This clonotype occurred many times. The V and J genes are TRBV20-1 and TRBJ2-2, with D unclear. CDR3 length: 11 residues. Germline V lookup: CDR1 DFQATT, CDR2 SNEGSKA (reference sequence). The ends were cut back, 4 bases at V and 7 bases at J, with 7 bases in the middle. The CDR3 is CSATKIGELFF. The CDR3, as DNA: TGCAGTGCTACTAAGATCGGGGAGCTGTTTTTT.

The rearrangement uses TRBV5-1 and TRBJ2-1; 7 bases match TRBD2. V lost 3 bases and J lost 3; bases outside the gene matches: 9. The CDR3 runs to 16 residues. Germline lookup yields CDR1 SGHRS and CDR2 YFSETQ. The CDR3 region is CASSSPFGGNYNEQFF. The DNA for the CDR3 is TGCGCCAGCAGCTCCCCTTTCGGGGGGAACTACAATGAGCAGTTCTTC. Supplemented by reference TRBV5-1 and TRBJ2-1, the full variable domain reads KAGVTQTPRYLIKTRGQQVTLSCSPISGHRSVSWYQQTPGQGLQFLFEYFSETQRNKGNFPGRFSGRQFSNSRSEMNVSTLELGDSALYLCASSSPFGGNYNEQFFGPGTRLTVL.

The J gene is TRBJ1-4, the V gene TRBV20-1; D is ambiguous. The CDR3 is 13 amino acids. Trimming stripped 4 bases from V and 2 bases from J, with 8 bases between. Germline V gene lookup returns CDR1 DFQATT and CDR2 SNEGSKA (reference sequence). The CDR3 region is CSAIETTNEKLFF. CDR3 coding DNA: TGCAGTGCTATAGAGACTACTAATGAAAAACTGTTTTTT.

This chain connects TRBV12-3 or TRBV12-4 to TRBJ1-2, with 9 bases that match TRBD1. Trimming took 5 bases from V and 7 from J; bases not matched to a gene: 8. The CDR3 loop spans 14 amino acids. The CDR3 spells CASSSPGQGGGYTF. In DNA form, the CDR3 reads TGTGCCAGCAGTAGCCCGGGACAGGGAGGTGGCTACACCTTC.

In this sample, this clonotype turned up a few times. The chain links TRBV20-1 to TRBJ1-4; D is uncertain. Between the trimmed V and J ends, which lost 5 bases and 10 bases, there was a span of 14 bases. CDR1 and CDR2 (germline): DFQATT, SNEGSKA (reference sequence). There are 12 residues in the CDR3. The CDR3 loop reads CSAEGGKGKLFF. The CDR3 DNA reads TGCAGTGCTGAGGGAGGAAAAGGAAAACTGTTTTTT.

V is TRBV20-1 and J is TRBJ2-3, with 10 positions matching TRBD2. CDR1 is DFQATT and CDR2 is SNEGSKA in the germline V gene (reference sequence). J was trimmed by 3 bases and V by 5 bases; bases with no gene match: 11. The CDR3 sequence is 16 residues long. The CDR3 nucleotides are TGCAGTGCTGGGCAGGTAGCGGGGGGTGGGACAGATACGCAGTATTTT. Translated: CSAGQVAGGGTDTQYF.

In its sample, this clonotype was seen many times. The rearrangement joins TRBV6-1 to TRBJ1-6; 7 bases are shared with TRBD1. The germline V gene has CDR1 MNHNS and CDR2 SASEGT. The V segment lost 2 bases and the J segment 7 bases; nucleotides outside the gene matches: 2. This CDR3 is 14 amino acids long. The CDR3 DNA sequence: TGTGCCAGCAGTGAAAGGGGGCCCAATTCACCCCTCCACTTT. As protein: CASSERGPNSPLHF.

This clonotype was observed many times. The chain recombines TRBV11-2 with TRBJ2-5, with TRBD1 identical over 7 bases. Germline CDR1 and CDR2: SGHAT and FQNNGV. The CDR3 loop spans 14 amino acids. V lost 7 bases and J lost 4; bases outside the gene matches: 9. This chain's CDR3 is CASTIARGRETQYF. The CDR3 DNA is TGTGCCAGCACCATAGCGAGGGGGCGAGAGACCCAGTACTTC.

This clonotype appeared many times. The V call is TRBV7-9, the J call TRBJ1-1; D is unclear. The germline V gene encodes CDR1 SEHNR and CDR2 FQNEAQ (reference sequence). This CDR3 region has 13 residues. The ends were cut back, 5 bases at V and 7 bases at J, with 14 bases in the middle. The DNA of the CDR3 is TGTGCCAGCAGCGGTGCAGCGATGATTGAAGCTTTCTTT. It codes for CASSGAAMIEAFF.

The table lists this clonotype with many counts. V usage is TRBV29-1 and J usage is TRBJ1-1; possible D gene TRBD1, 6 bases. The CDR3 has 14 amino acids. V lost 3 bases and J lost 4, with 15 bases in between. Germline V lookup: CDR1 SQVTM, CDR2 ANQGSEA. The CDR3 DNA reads TGCAGCGTTGACGTTACAGGGCTAGGCACTGAAGCTTTCTTT. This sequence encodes CSVDVTGLGTEAFF. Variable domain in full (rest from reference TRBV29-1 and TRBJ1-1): SAVISQKPSRDICQRGTSLTIQCQVDSQVTMMFWYRQQPGQSLTLIATANQGSEATYESGFVIDKFPISRPNLTFSTLTVSNMSPEDSSIYLCSVDVTGLGTEAFFGQGTRLTVV.

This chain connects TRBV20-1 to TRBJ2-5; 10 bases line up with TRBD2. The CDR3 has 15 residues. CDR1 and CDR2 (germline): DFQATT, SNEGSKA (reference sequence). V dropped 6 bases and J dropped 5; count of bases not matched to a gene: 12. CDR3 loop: CSALVLAGDRETQYF. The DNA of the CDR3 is TGCAGTGCCCTGGTTCTAGCGGGGGACCGGGAGACCCAGTACTTC.

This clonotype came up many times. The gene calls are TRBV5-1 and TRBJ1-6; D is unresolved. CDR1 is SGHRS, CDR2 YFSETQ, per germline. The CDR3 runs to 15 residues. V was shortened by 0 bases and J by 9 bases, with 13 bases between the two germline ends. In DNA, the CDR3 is TGCGCCAGCAGCTTGGATCTGGGATTCGGTTCACCCCTCCACTTT. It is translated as CASSLDLGFGSPLHF.

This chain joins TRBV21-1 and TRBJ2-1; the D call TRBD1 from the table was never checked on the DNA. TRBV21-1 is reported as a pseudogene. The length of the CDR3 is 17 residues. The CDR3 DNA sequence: TGTGCCAGCACCCCCGATACCCTGACAGGGCGTCCCGATGAGCAGTTCTTC. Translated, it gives CASTPDTLTGRPDEQFF.

The CDR3 region has the DNA TGTGCCTGCTGCCCGCTGATAGACAGGGAGGGTCCCGGGGAGCTGTTTTTT. Protein product: CACCPLIDREGPGELFF. The V gene is TRBV3-1, the J gene TRBJ2-2; D possibly uses TRBD1 or TRBD2 (7 bases each). Germline V gives CDR1 LGHDT, CDR2 YNNKEL (reference sequence). V was pared by 11 bases and J by 6 bases, with 28 bases between. The CDR3 is 17 residues long.